The 14 T cell receptor beta chains reported below all come from one sample, sequenced in a study of OX40 agonist ivuxolimab in advanced cancers. Clones were read by immunoSEQ multiplex PCR, and TCRdb kept only the in-frame ones, dropping some. The sample contains tens of thousands of clones, approximately 79% of which appear only once. The starting material was CD4+ or CD8+ T cells sorted from blood, obtained in a trial of the OX40 agonist ivuxolimab. The receptor source for this set is an adult with an advanced solid tumor such as melanoma, head and neck, liver or kidney cancer.

The genes are TRBV27 and TRBJ2-5; 10 positions match TRBD1. Germline-derived CDR1 and CDR2 are MNHEY and SMNVEV (reference sequence). The CDR3 totals 15 residues. The J segment lost 6 bases and the V segment lost 5 bases, leaving 9 bases of the junction unmatched. DNA for the CDR3: TGTGCCAGCAGTCCCACCAGGGACAGGGGTCAGACCCAGTACTTC. Its translation: CASSPTRDRGQTQYF.

The rearrangement joins TRBV29-1 to TRBJ2-1; TRBD2 agrees at 7 bases. The CDR3 covers 14 residues. The V and J ends lost 4 bases and 4 bases, in that order; junction bases with no gene match: 7. Germline V lookup: CDR1 SQVTM, CDR2 ANQGSEA. In nucleotides, the CDR3 is TGCAGCGTTGCTGGGACTACCTTATACAATGAGCAGTTCTTC. Residues: CSVAGTTLYNEQFF.

V and J are TRBV7-2 and TRBJ2-5; 13 bases are a match to TRBD2. With V trimmed by 5 bases and J by 7 bases, 7 bases remained unmatched. Germline V gene data show CDR1 as SGHTA and CDR2 as FQGNSA. The CDR3 is 15 residues long. CDR3 region: CASSRTSGSMRTQYF. The CDR3 DNA is TGTGCCAGCAGCCGGACTAGCGGGAGTATGAGGACCCAGTACTTC.

This rearrangement joins TRBV2 to TRBJ1-1; D ambiguous. The ends were cut back, 2 bases at V and 6 bases at J, with 10 bases in the middle. CDR1 is SNHLY and CDR2 is FYNNEI in the germline V gene. The CDR3 is 13 amino acids. The DNA for the CDR3 is TGTGCCAGCAGTGAACCCGGGGTCGCTGAAGCTTTCTTT. It yields the protein CASSEPGVAEAFF.

The J gene is TRBJ1-2, the V gene TRBV7-2, with D possibly matching TRBD1 (6 bases). V was pared by 7 bases and J by 7 bases, with 25 bases between. The CDR3 has 16 residues. In germline, CDR1 is SGHTA, CDR2 FQGNSA. CDR3 nucleotides: TGTGCCAGCACCCCCTTATTGGGTGGGGGGCCCTCTGGCTACACCTTC. As protein: CASTPLLGGGPSGYTF. The entire variable domain, with the rest obtained from reference TRBV7-2 and TRBJ1-2, is as follows: GAGVSQSPSNKVTEKGKDVELRCDPISGHTALYWYRQSLGQGLEFLIYFQGNSAPDKSGLPSDRFSAERTGGSVSTLTIQRTQQEDSAVYLCASTPLLGGGPSGYTFGSGTRLTVV.

CDR3 nucleotides: TGTGCCAGCAGCTTGGGGACAGGGGGACGCTACGAGCAGTACTTC. Translating it yields CASSLGTGGRYEQYF. This chain connects TRBV5-4 to TRBJ2-7; TRBD1 aligns across 10 bases. Germline CDR1 SGHNT, CDR2 YYREEE (reference sequence). The CDR3 is 15 amino acids. The V gene end was trimmed by 0 bases and the J gene end by 3 bases; junction bases not matched to a gene: 3. Together with reference TRBV5-4 and TRBJ2-7, the CDR3 gives the full variable domain: ETGVTQSPTHLIKTRGQQVTLRCSSQSGHNTVSWYQQALGQGPQFIFQYYREEENGRGNFPPRFSGLQFPNYSSELNVNALELDDSALYLCASSLGTGGRYEQYFGPGTRLTVT.

J is TRBJ2-3 and V is TRBV7-2; a possible D gene is TRBD2 (5 bases). V shed 1 base and J shed 4 bases, with 15 bases lying between them. Germline lookup yields CDR1 SGHTA and CDR2 FQGNSA. This CDR3 region has 16 residues. CDR3 protein: CASSLEGGEAADTQYF. The CDR3 DNA sequence: TGTGCCAGCAGCTTAGAAGGAGGCGAGGCGGCAGATACGCAGTATTTT. Based on the CDR3 plus reference TRBV7-2 and TRBJ2-3, the full variable domain is GAGVSQSPSNKVTEKGKDVELRCDPISGHTALYWYRQSLGQGLEFLIYFQGNSAPDKSGLPSDRFSAERTGGSVSTLTIQRTQQEDSAVYLCASSLEGGEAADTQYFGPGTRLTVL.

The chain has TRBV21-1 and TRBJ2-7; TRBD1, the D gene given by the table, was not confirmed from the DNA. TRBV21-1 is a pseudogene segment. The CDR3 totals 15 residues. The CDR3 sequence: CASSNGTGIPYEQYF. DNA of the CDR3: TGTGCCAGCAGCAATGGGACAGGGATCCCCTACGAGCAGTACTTC.

The J gene is TRBJ2-2, the V gene TRBV27; D perhaps matches TRBD2 (5 bases). Germline V gives CDR1 MNHEY, CDR2 SMNVEV (reference sequence). This CDR3 contains 14 residues. V lost 5 bases, J lost 2 bases, and 9 bases lay in between. The CDR3 protein is CASSKDFNTGELFF. The DNA for the CDR3 is TGTGCCAGCAGTAAGGACTTTAACACCGGGGAGCTGTTTTTT.

This chain connects TRBV7-9 to TRBJ1-2, with a possible D match to TRBD1 (6 bases). V dropped 4 bases and J dropped 7 bases, with 13 bases sitting between them. The CDR3 runs 13 residues. Germline lookup yields CDR1 SEHNR and CDR2 FQNEAQ (reference sequence). The CDR3 sequence: CASSSRTVRGYTF. CDR3 in DNA: TGTGCCAGCAGCTCTCGGACAGTGCGTGGCTACACCTTC.

The sample holds one count of this clone. V and J are TRBV7-9 and TRBJ2-7; possibly TRBD1 or TRBD2 for D (5 bases each). CDR3 size: 15 residues. V shed 1 base and J shed 2 bases, with 12 bases lying between them. The germline V gene encodes CDR1 SEHNR and CDR2 FQNEAQ (reference sequence). This CDR3 is CASSLGLGRAYEQYF. Written as DNA, the CDR3 is TGTGCCAGCAGCTTAGGGCTGGGGCGGGCCTACGAGCAGTACTTC. Based on the CDR3 plus reference TRBV7-9 and TRBJ2-7, the full variable domain is DTGVSQNPRHKITKRGQNVTFRCDPISEHNRLYWYRQTLGQGPEFLTYFQNEAQLEKSRLLSDRFSAERPKGSFSTLEIQRTEQGDSAMYLCASSLGLGRAYEQYFGPGTRLTVT.

This rearrangement joins TRBV6-6 to TRBJ2-7; D gene uncertain. The CDR3 runs to 11 residues. V was shortened by 6 bases and J by 5 bases, with 8 bases between the two germline ends. Germline CDR1 and CDR2: MNHNY and SVGAGI (reference sequence). The CDR3 DNA sequence: TGTGCCAGCAGAAAGGTCGACGAGCAGTACTTC. Its protein product is CASRKVDEQYF.

This chain links TRBV6-5 with TRBJ2-7, with 8 positions matching TRBD2. The V and J ends lost 2 bases and 6 bases, in that order; junction bases with no gene match: 6. The CDR3 totals 14 residues. CDR1 MNHEY and CDR2 SVGAGI come from the germline V gene. In DNA, the CDR3 is TGTGCCAGCAGTTACAAGCGGGAGCATGGCGAGCAGTACTTC. The encoded protein is CASSYKREHGEQYF.

The CDR3 loop reads CASSAESGSYNSPLHF. The CDR3 DNA reads as TGTGCCAGCAGCGCCGAGTCAGGCTCCTATAATTCACCCCTCCACTTT. V is TRBV7-9 and J is TRBJ1-6; no clear D gene. V was cut by 5 bases and J by 0 bases, with 11 bases left in between. Germline CDR1 SEHNR, CDR2 FQNEAQ (reference sequence). The CDR3 extends over 16 amino acids.